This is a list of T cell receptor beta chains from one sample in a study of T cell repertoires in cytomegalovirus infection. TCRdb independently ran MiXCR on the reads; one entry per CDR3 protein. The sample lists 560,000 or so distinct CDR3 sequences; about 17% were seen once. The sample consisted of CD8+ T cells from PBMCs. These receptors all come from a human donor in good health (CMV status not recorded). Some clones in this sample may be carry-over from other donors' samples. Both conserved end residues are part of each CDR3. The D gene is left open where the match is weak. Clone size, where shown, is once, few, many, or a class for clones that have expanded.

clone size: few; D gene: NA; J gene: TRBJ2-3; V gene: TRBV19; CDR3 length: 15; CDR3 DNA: TGTGCCAGTAGTATACAGAGGGGTTACACAGATACGCAGTATTTT; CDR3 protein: CASSIQRGYTDTQYF
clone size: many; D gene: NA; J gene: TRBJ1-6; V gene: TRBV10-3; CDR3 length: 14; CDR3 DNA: TGTGCCATCAGTGAAGACGGTCCAAATTCACCCCTCCACTTT; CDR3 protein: CAISEDGPNSPLHF
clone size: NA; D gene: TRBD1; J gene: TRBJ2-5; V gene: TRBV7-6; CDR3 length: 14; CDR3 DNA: TGTGCCAGCAGCTTCAACAGGGGGCCGGAGACCCAGTACTTC; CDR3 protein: CASSFNRGPETQYF
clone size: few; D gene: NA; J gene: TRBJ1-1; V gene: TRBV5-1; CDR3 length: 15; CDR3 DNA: TGCGCCAGCAGCTTAAGGGGCCTCATGAACACTGAAGCTTTCTTT; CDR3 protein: CASSLRGLMNTEAFF
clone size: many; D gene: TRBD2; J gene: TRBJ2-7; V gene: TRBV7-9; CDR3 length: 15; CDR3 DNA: TGTGCCAGCAGCCTAAGAACTAGCGGGAGCTCCGAGCAGTACTTC; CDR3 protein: CASSLRTSGSSEQYF
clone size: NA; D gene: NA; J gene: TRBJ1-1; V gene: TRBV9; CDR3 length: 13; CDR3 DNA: TGTGCCAGCAGCGTAGCAGGAGGGGCTGAAGCTTTCTTT; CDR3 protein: CASSVAGGAEAFF
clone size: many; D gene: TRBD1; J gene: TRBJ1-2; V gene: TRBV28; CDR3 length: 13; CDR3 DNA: TGTGCCAGCAGTCCTGAGGGGGCCTATGGCTACACCTTC; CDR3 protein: CASSPEGAYGYTF
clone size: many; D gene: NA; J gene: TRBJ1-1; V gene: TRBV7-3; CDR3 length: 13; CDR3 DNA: TGTGCCAGCAGCTTGGACAGGAACACTGAAGCTTTCTTT; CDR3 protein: CASSLDRNTEAFF
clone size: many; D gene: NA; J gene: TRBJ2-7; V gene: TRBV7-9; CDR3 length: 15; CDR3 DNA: TGTGCCAGCAGCTCAGGGAACAGTCTAAGGTACGAGCAGTACTTC; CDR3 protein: CASSSGNSLRYEQYF
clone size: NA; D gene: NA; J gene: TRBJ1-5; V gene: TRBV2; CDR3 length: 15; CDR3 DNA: TGTGCCAGCAGTGAGGACAGCGGGGTTCATCAGCCCCAGCATTTT; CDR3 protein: CASSEDSGVHQPQHF
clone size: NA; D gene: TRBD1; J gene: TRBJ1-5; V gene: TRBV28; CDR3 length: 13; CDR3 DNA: TGTGCCAGCAGCCCTGGACAGGTGGAGCCCCAGCATTTT; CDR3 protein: CASSPGQVEPQHF
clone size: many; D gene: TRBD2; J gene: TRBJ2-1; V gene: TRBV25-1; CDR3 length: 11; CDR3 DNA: TGTGCCAGCAGTGTCTCTAGCGGGCAGTTCTTC; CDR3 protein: CASSVSSGQFF
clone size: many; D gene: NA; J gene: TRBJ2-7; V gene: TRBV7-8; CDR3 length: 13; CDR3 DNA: TGTGCCAGCAGCTTAGGGTGGGGCTACGAGCAGTACTTC; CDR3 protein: CASSLGWGYEQYF
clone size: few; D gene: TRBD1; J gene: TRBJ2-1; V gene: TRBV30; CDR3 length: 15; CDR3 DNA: TGTGCCTGGAGTGTACTAGGACAGGGGGCGTGGGGGCAGTTCTTC; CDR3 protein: CAWSVLGQGAWGQFF
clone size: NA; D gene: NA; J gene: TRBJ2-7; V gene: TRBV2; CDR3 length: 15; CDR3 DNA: TGTGCCAGCAGTGAACTCCGGGGGAGCTCCTACGAGCAGTACTTC; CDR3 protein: CASSELRGSSYEQYF
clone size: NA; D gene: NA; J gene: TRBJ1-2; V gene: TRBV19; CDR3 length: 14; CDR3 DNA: TGTGCCAGTAGTATAGGCTCTTGGGACTATGGCTACACCTTC; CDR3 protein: CASSIGSWDYGYTF
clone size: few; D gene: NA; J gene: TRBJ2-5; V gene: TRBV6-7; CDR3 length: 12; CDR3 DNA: TGTGCCAGCACCCCCGGCCAAGAGACCCAGTACTTC; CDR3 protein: CASTPGQETQYF
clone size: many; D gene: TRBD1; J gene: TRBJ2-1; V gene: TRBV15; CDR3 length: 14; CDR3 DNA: TGTGCCACCAGCAGAGGTCCAGGGGGCAATGAGCAGTTCTTC; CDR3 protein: CATSRGPGGNEQFF
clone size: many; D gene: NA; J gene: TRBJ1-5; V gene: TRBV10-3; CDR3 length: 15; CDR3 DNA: TGTGCCATCAGTGAAGAGGGGCTGGGGAATCAGCCCCAGCATTTT; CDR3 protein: CAISEEGLGNQPQHF